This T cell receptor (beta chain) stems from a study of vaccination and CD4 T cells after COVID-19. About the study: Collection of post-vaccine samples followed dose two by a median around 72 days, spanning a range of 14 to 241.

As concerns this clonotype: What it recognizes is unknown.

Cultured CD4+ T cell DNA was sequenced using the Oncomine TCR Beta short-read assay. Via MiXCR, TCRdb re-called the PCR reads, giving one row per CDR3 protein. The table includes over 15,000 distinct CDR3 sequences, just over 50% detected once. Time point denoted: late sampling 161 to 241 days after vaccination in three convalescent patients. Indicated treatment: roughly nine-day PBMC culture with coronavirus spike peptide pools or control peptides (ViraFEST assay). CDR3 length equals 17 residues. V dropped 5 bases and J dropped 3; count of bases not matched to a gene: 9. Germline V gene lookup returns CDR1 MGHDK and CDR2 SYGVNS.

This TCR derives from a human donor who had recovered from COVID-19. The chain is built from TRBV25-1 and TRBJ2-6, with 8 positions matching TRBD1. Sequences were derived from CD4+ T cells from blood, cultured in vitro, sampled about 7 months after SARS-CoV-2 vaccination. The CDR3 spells CASSYTTDRGGANVLTF. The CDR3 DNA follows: TGTGCCAGCAGTTACACGACCGACAGGGGTGGGGCCAACGTCCTGACTTTC.